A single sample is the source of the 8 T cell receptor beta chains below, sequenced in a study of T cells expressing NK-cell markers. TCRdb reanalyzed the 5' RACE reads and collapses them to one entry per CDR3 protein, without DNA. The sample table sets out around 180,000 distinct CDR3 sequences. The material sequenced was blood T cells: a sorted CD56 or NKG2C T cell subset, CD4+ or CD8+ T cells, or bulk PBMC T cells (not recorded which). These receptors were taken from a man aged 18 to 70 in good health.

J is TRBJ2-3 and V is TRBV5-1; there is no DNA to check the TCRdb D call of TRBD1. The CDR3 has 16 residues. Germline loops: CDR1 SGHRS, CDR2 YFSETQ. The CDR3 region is CASSLRGQSSTDTQYF.

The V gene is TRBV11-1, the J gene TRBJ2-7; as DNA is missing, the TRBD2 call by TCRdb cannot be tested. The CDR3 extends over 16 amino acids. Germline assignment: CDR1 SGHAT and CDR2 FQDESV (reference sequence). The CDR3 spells CASSSTGNRGSYEQYF.

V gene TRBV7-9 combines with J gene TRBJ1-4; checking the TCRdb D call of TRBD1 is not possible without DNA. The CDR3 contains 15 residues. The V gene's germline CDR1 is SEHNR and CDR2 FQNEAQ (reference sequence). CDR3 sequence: CASSPPGSANEKLFF.

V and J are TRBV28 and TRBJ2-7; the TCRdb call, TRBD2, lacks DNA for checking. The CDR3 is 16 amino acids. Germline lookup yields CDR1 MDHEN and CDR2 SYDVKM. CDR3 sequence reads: CASSLPLRDGSYEQYF.

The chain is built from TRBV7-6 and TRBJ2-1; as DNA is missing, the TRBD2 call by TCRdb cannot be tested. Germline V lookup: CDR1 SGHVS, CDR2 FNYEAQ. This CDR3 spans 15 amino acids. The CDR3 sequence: CASSLGTSPPNEQFF.

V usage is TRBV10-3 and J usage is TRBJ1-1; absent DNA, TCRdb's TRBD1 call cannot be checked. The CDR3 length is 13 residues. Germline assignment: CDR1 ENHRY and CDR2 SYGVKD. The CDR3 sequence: CAIRSGTNTEAFF.

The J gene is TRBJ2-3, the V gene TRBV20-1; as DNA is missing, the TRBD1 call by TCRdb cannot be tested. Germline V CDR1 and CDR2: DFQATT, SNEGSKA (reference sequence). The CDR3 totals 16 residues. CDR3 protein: CSARGGLALKWDTQYF.

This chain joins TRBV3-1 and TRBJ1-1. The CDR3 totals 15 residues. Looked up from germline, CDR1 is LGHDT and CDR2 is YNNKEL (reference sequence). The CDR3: CASSQVLGFGTEAFF. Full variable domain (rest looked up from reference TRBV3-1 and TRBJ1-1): DTAVSQTPKYLVTQMGNDKSIKCEQNLGHDTMYWYKQDSKKFLKIMFSYNNKELIINETVPNRFSPKSPDKAHLNLHINSLELGDSAVYFCASSQVLGFGTEAFFGQGTRLTVV.